Shown below are 25 T cell receptor beta chains from a single sample sequenced in a study of blood T cell repertoires in COVID-19 (TCRdb year 2020). Library prep was done by the immunoSEQ multiplex PCR assay. Sourced from immuneACCESS, this table was stored by TCRdb with only in-frame sequences that have V and J called. A share of the clones is absent; for the studies checked, an unresolved V gene accounts for under half, and the remainder has no known explanation. This sample is represented by about 140,000 clones; around three quarters of them were singletons. Of the sample, roughly 13% falls within the top ten clones. What was sequenced was peripheral blood. The receptors derive from an elderly man with acute or convalescent COVID-19.

This chain connects TRBV7-8 to TRBJ2-1, with 13 bases aligning to TRBD2. Per germline, CDR1 SGHVS and CDR2 FQNEAQ. The trim removed 5 bases at V and 5 bases at J, leaving 15 bases unmatched. This CDR3 spans 19 amino acids. CDR3 amino acids: CASSPRLAGGNNVDNEQFF. The CDR3 bases are TGTGCCAGCAGCCCCCGACTAGCGGGGGGAAATAACGTTGACAATGAGCAGTTCTTC.

The CDR3 bases are TGTGCCATCAGTCCGGGGATAAATCAGCCCCAGCATTTT. It is translated as CAISPGINQPQHF. V usage is TRBV10-3 and J usage is TRBJ1-5; D not certain. This CDR3 spans 13 amino acids. The ends were cut back, 5 bases at V and 4 bases at J, with 9 bases in the middle. The germline V gene encodes CDR1 ENHRY and CDR2 SYGVKD.

The chain joins TRBV9 to TRBJ1-2; 7 bases are shared with TRBD1. The J segment lost 7 bases and the V segment lost 3 bases, leaving 3 bases of the junction unmatched. This CDR3 comprises 12 residues. Germline V gene sequence: CDR1 SGDLS, CDR2 YYNGEE. CDR3 residues: CASSGSGGGYTF. DNA of the CDR3: TGTGCCAGCAGCGGGTCAGGGGGTGGCTACACCTTC.

The chain uses TRBV18 and TRBJ2-5, with 8 bases identical to TRBD1. The CDR3 runs to 14 residues. Losses at the gene ends were 6 bases for V and 4 bases for J; bases not matched to a gene: 7. The V gene's germline CDR1 is KGHSH and CDR2 LQKENI. CDR3 amino acids: CASSRGQGPETQYF. Here the CDR3 DNA reads TGTGCCAGCTCGCGTGGACAGGGCCCAGAGACCCAGTACTTC.

This chain links TRBV4-1 with TRBJ2-6, with 8 nucleotides matching TRBD1. The germline V gene encodes CDR1 MGHRA and CDR2 YSYEKL. There are 17 residues in the CDR3. Trimming removed 0 bases from V and 0 bases from J; junction bases left unmatched: 1. The CDR3 region is CASSQDRGRSGANVLTF. The DNA for the CDR3 is TGCGCCAGCAGCCAAGACAGGGGGCGCTCTGGGGCCAACGTCCTGACTTTC.

The chain is built from TRBV18 and TRBJ1-1, with a possible D match to TRBD1 (6 bases). The CDR3 length is 16 residues. V was trimmed by 3 bases and J by 1 base, leaving 15 bases between them. CDR1 KGHSH and CDR2 LQKENI come from the germline V gene. CDR3 coding DNA: TGTGCCAGCTCACCCTCCCCATTGGACAGGAACACTGAAGCTTTCTTT. Amino acid sequence: CASSPSPLDRNTEAFF.

This chain uses TRBV7-9 with TRBJ2-1, with 7 bases identical to TRBD2. Germline V gene data show CDR1 as SEHNR and CDR2 as FQNEAQ (reference sequence). The CDR3 contains 14 residues. V shed 0 bases, J shed 7 bases, and the junction held 3 bases outside the gene matches. CDR3 in amino acids: CASSLAGGVNEQFF. CDR3 bases: TGTGCCAGCAGCTTAGCGGGAGGGGTTAATGAGCAGTTCTTC.

The chain is built from TRBV6-2 or TRBV6-3 and TRBJ2-3, with 12 bases identical to TRBD2. The V gene end was trimmed by 0 bases and the J gene end by 6 bases; junction bases not matched to a gene: 7. The CDR3 runs 17 residues. In germline, CDR1 is MNHEY, CDR2 SVGEGT. The CDR3 region is CASSYSRLAGVADTQYF. The CDR3 DNA sequence: TGTGCCAGCAGTTACTCCAGACTAGCGGGGGTGGCGGATACGCAGTATTTT.

The CDR3 reads CASSRPDRGGEKLFF. The CDR3 nucleotides read TGTGCCAGCAGCCGCCCGGACAGGGGAGGTGAAAAACTGTTTTTT. The chain uses TRBV5-6 and TRBJ1-4, with TRBD1 identical over 9 bases. Germline CDR1 SGHDT, CDR2 YYEEEE. The CDR3 totals 15 residues. V was clipped by 4 bases and J by 7 bases; unmatched bases: 8. The full variable domain, completed using reference TRBV5-6 and TRBJ1-4, is DAGVTQSPTHLIKTRGQQVTLRCSPKSGHDTVSWYQQALGQGPQFIFQYYEEEERQRGNFPDRFSGHQFPNYSSELNVNALLLGDSALYLCASSRPDRGGEKLFFGSGTQLSVL.

The chain is built from TRBV11-1 and TRBJ2-7, with D hard to call. Trimming removed 3 bases at V and 0 bases at J, with 6 bases between. CDR1 and CDR2 from the germline V gene are SGHAT and FQDESV (reference sequence). The CDR3 covers 13 residues. The DNA of the CDR3 is TGTGCCAGCAGCTTGGAGAGCTCCTACGAGCAGTACTTC. The encoded protein is CASSLESSYEQYF.

The genes are TRBV6-6 and TRBJ1-3; D not certain. Germline CDR1 is MNHNY and CDR2 is SVGAGI (reference sequence). V was trimmed by 5 bases and J by 0 bases, leaving 17 bases between them. The CDR3 contains 17 residues. The CDR3 loop is CASSPYTLVTSGNTIYF. For the CDR3, the DNA is TGTGCCAGCAGTCCTTACACCCTAGTAACCTCTGGAAACACCATATATTTT.

The rearrangement links TRBV30 to TRBJ1-1; unclear D gene. Trimming removed 1 base at V and 5 bases at J, with 8 bases between. This CDR3 is 12 amino acids long. In germline, CDR1 is GTSNPN, CDR2 SVGIG (reference sequence). The CDR3 is CAWSGQRTEAFF. Here the CDR3 DNA reads TGTGCCTGGAGTGGGCAGAGGACTGAAGCTTTCTTT.

In its sample, this clone was seen once. V is TRBV7-9 and J is TRBJ2-2, with D possibly matching TRBD1 (5 bases). Germline CDR1 is SEHNR and CDR2 is FQNEAQ (reference sequence). The CDR3 runs to 14 residues. Between the trimmed V and J ends, which lost 6 bases and 1 base, there was a span of 9 bases. The CDR3 sequence is CASSLTENTGELFF. The CDR3, as DNA: TGTGCCAGCAGTTTGACAGAGAACACCGGGGAGCTGTTTTTT.

The chain employs TRBV24-1 and TRBJ2-7, with TRBD2 matching over 7 bases. Germline values: CDR1 KGHDR, CDR2 SFDVKD. This CDR3 comprises 16 residues. V lost 4 bases, J lost 3 bases, and 11 bases stayed unmatched. The CDR3 is CATSDTGTGEGYEQYF. In DNA, the CDR3 is TGTGCCACCAGTGACACTGGTACCGGGGAGGGCTACGAGCAGTACTTC.

V gene TRBV2 combines with J gene TRBJ2-1, with D possibly matching TRBD1 (5 bases). The CDR3 covers 13 residues. In germline, CDR1 is SNHLY, CDR2 FYNNEI. Trimming took 6 bases from V and 3 from J, leaving 9 bases between them. The DNA for the CDR3 is TGTGCCAGCAGAGATGACAGCTACAATGAGCAGTTCTTC. Its protein is CASRDDSYNEQFF. Full variable domain (remainder filled in from reference TRBV2 and TRBJ2-1): EPEVTQTPSHQVTQMGQEVILRCVPISNHLYFYWYRQILGQKVEFLVSFYNNEISEKSEIFDDQFSVERPDGSNFTLKIRSTKLEDSAMYFCASRDDSYNEQFFGPGTRLTVL.

This clone was seen more than once but under ten times. The chain employs TRBV18 and TRBJ1-5, with 10 positions matching TRBD1. Germline V CDR1 and CDR2: KGHSH, LQKENI. The ends lost 4 bases at V and 6 bases at J; junction bases unmatched: 6. The CDR3 runs 15 residues. CDR3 loop: CASSLTGTGVQPQHF. CDR3 DNA: TGTGCCAGCTCACTAACCGGGACAGGGGTTCAGCCCCAGCATTTT.

The chain employs TRBV6-1 and TRBJ1-5, with D possibly being TRBD1 (5 bases). The CDR3 contains 16 residues. V was clipped by 1 base and J by 2 bases, with 12 bases between them. CDR1 and CDR2 (germline): MNHNS, SASEGT. This chain's CDR3 is CASSEGAGPRNQPQHF. CDR3 sequence (DNA): TGTGCCAGCAGTGAAGGCGCAGGGCCTCGCAATCAGCCCCAGCATTTT.

The chain has TRBV12-3 or TRBV12-4 and TRBJ2-2; 8 bases align to TRBD2. Unmatched junction bases numbered 3, after V lost 6 bases and J lost 6 bases. The CDR3 covers 13 residues. This chain's CDR3 is CASRAGGAGELFF. CDR3 bases: TGTGCCAGCAGGGCGGGAGGAGCCGGGGAGCTGTTTTTT.

The genes are TRBV4-1 and TRBJ2-1, with D perhaps matching TRBD2 (5 bases). The CDR3 contains 12 residues. CDR1 and CDR2 from the germline V gene are MGHRA and YSYEKL. V lost 3 bases and J 10 bases, leaving 10 bases between the germline ends. The CDR3 sequence is CASSHNTGEQFF. CDR3 sequence (DNA): TGCGCCAGCAGCCATAACACGGGGGAGCAGTTCTTC.

The chain recombines TRBV4-2 with TRBJ2-7; a weak D match, TRBD1 (5 bases). This CDR3 comprises 16 residues. Germline loops: CDR1 LGHNA, CDR2 YNFKEQ. V was pared by 0 bases and J by 2 bases, with 14 bases between. The CDR3: CASSQEEAGLTYEQYF. The CDR3 DNA is TGTGCCAGCAGCCAAGAAGAGGCAGGGCTGACCTACGAGCAGTACTTC.

The count of this clone is one. This chain joins TRBV7-3 and TRBJ1-6, with D uncertain. Trimming left V 5 bases short and J 9 bases short, with 17 bases between. The germline gives CDR1 SGHTA, CDR2 FQGTGA. The CDR3 covers 15 residues. The CDR3 DNA follows: TGTGCCAGCAGCCCTTACGTTGGCCCTGGTTCACCCCTCCACTTT. Translated, it gives CASSPYVGPGSPLHF.

This chain uses TRBV18 with TRBJ1-1, with D possibly being TRBD1 (5 bases). V was clipped by 2 bases and J by 3 bases, with 16 bases between them. The CDR3 covers 16 residues. Germline lookup yields CDR1 KGHSH and CDR2 LQKENI. CDR3 coding DNA: TGTGCCAGCTCACCAGTAGGTTCCGTCAGGGACACTGAAGCTTTCTTT. Translated, it gives CASSPVGSVRDTEAFF.

The J gene is TRBJ2-2, the V gene TRBV5-5; the match to TRBD1 covers 7 bases. The CDR3 has 13 residues. The ends lost 4 bases at V and 7 bases at J; junction bases unmatched: 4. Per the germline V gene, CDR1 is SGHKS and CDR2 is YYEKEE (reference sequence). CDR3: CASSRTGVGELFF. The CDR3 DNA reads TGTGCCAGCAGCCGGACAGGCGTCGGGGAGCTGTTTTTT.

This chain joins TRBV5-1 and TRBJ2-7, with TRBD1 as a possible D gene (5 bases). This CDR3 region has 15 residues. Germline V gene sequence: CDR1 SGHRS, CDR2 YFSETQ. Trimming took 1 base from V and 3 from J, leaving 14 bases between them. The CDR3 region is CASSLTQGRGYEQYF. Here the CDR3 DNA reads TGCGCCAGCAGCTTGACGCAGGGTAGAGGCTACGAGCAGTACTTC.

The genes are TRBV7-3 and TRBJ2-2, with D perhaps TRBD1 (6 bases). CDR1 and CDR2 (germline): SGHTA, FQGTGA. Between the trimmed V and J ends, which lost 2 bases and 1 base, there was a span of 11 bases. There are 16 residues in the CDR3. In nucleotides, the CDR3 is TGTGCCAGCAGCTTACAGGGGCCGTTGAACACCGGGGAGCTGTTTTTT. Its translation is CASSLQGPLNTGELFF.